These 9 T cell receptor beta chains were sequenced from one sample in a study of blood T cell repertoires in COVID-19. Here immunoSEQ multiplex PCR was the method, and the copy in TCRdb shows in-frame clones only, minus some. The sample yields about 260,000 clones, approximately 84% seen once. Sequenced input: peripheral blood. The receptors stem from a woman older than 75 with acute or convalescent COVID-19.

A word on this clone: A much larger clone lies one base from this, so it may be a read error. The CDR3 DNA is TGCACCAGCAGCCAAGATGGGACAGGGGGCGCCGAGCAGTACTTC. The encoded protein is CTSSQDGTGGAEQYF. The chain has TRBV4-1 and TRBJ2-7; 12 nucleotides line up with TRBD1. The CDR3 is made up of 15 amino acids. Germline assignment: CDR1 MGHRA and CDR2 YSYEKL.

The rearrangement joins TRBV15 to TRBJ1-5; 8 nucleotides line up with TRBD1. J was trimmed by 2 bases and V by 5 bases; bases with no gene match: 14. CDR1 and CDR2 (germline): LNHNV, YYDKDF (reference sequence). This CDR3 is built from 18 residues. CDR3 nucleotide sequence: TGTGCCACCAGCCCGCGATCGGACAGGGTTCAAGGCAATCAGCCCCAGCATTTT. Protein sequence: CATSPRSDRVQGNQPQHF.

This chain links TRBV27 with TRBJ2-7; 7 nucleotides agree with TRBD1. There are 16 residues in the CDR3. Germline V gene sequence: CDR1 MNHEY, CDR2 SMNVEV (reference sequence). V shed 3 bases and J 0 bases; nucleotides not matched to a gene: 8. CDR3 sequence (DNA): TGTGCCAGCAGTTTTTTAAGACAGGGAACCTCCTACGAGCAGTACTTC. It is translated as CASSFLRQGTSYEQYF.

This clone was detected a few times. The rearrangement joins TRBV7-8 to TRBJ2-1; 9 bases fit TRBD1. Germline lookup yields CDR1 SGHVS and CDR2 FQNEAQ. V lost 5 bases to trimming and J lost 1 base; unmatched junction nucleotides: 3. The CDR3 loop spans 15 amino acids. The DNA of the CDR3 is TGTGCCAGCAGCAGAGGACAGGGGTCCTACAATGAGCAGTTCTTC. The encoded protein is CASSRGQGSYNEQFF.

The chain carries TRBV3-1 (or the pseudogene TRBV3-2) and TRBJ1-1, with a possible D match to TRBD1 (5 bases). Germline CDR1 and CDR2: LGHDT and YNNKEL (reference sequence). The CDR3 loop spans 14 amino acids. The ends were cut back, 4 bases at V and 6 bases at J, with 15 bases in the middle. CDR3 in amino acids: CASSPRWTLPEAFF. The CDR3 coding sequence is TGTGCCAGCAGCCCTCGATGGACATTACCTGAAGCTTTCTTT.

The genes are TRBV2 and TRBJ2-2, with 9 bases identical to TRBD2. The germline gives CDR1 SNHLY, CDR2 FYNNEI. The CDR3 totals 15 residues. V shed 6 bases, J shed 4 bases, and the junction held 6 bases outside the gene matches. The CDR3 coding sequence is TGTGCCAGCAGGGATAGCGGGAGCCCCACCGGGGAGCTGTTTTTT. Its protein product is CASRDSGSPTGELFF.

The rearrangement joins TRBV28 to TRBJ1-1; D is unresolved. This CDR3 contains 12 residues. Germline loops: CDR1 MDHEN, CDR2 SYDVKM. V was trimmed by 2 bases and J by 4 bases, leaving 5 bases between them. The CDR3 here is CASSLGSTEAFF. The CDR3 region has the DNA TGTGCCAGCAGTTTAGGGAGCACTGAAGCTTTCTTT.

The V call is TRBV7-2, the J call TRBJ1-3; D remains ambiguous. Germline assignment: CDR1 SGHTA and CDR2 FQGNSA. The CDR3 totals 14 residues. V was trimmed by 5 bases and J by 0 bases, leaving 8 bases between them. The CDR3 sequence: CASSLQVSGNTIYF. Written as DNA, the CDR3 is TGTGCCAGCAGCCTTCAGGTCTCTGGAAACACCATATATTTT.

Only one count was recorded for this clone. This chain joins TRBV2 and TRBJ1-6, with 10 bases fitting TRBD1. The germline V gene has CDR1 SNHLY and CDR2 FYNNEI. CDR3 length: 15 amino acids. J lost 9 bases, V lost 4 bases, and 6 bases had no gene match. For the CDR3, the DNA is TGTGCCAGCAGTGTGGGACAGGGGACTGGTTCACCCCTCCACTTT. This encodes CASSVGQGTGSPLHF.